These T cell receptor beta chains were read from a single sample in a study of blood T cell repertoires in COVID-19. Profiled with immunoSEQ multiplex PCR; TCRdb holds only in-frame clones, not every one. The table has fewer than 40,000 clones, around 80% seen once. Sequenced input: peripheral blood. Source of these receptors: a man in his 60s with active COVID-19. Both conserved end residues are part of each CDR3. The order of the fields is D gene, J gene, V gene, clone size, CDR3 DNA, CDR3 protein. D genes are given only for firm matches. Size tells how often a clone was seen (once, few, many) or the class of an expanded clone, and some rows leave it out.

d_gene: NA
j_gene: TRBJ2-7
v_gene: TRBV27
abundance: NA
CDR3nt: TGTGCCAGCAGTTTAGTTCCTTACGAGCAGTACTTC
CDR3aa: CASSLVPYEQYF

d_gene: NA
j_gene: TRBJ2-5
v_gene: TRBV7-2
abundance: NA
CDR3nt: TGTGCCAGCAGCGCCCAGGAGACCCAGTACTTC
CDR3aa: CASSAQETQYF

d_gene: TRBD1
j_gene: TRBJ2-2
v_gene: TRBV24-1
abundance: NA
CDR3nt: TGTGCCGCAAAGGGGGACAGGTACCCCGGGGAGCTGTTTTTT
CDR3aa: CAAKGDRYPGELFF

d_gene: TRBD2
j_gene: TRBJ2-3
v_gene: TRBV3-1/TRBV3-2
abundance: NA
CDR3nt: TGTGCCAGCAGCCAAGTTACTAGCGGGAGCACAGATACGCAGTATTTT
CDR3aa: CASSQVTSGSTDTQYF

d_gene: TRBD2
j_gene: TRBJ2-3
v_gene: TRBV28
abundance: NA
CDR3nt: TGTGCCAGCAGTTTCGTGACTAGCTACTTTGGAGATACGCAGTATTTT
CDR3aa: CASSFVTSYFGDTQYF

d_gene: TRBD1
j_gene: TRBJ2-2
v_gene: TRBV28
abundance: once
CDR3nt: TGTGCCAGCAGTTCACAGGGGGGCACCGGGGAGCTGTTTTTT
CDR3aa: CASSSQGGTGELFF

d_gene: NA
j_gene: TRBJ1-1
v_gene: TRBV14
abundance: few
CDR3nt: TGTGCCAGCAGCCAAGATCTAGGGGCCGGCACTGAAGCTTTCTTT
CDR3aa: CASSQDLGAGTEAFF

d_gene: NA
j_gene: TRBJ2-7
v_gene: TRBV27
abundance: NA
CDR3nt: TGTGCCAGCAGTTTAAAACAGGGTTCATACGAGCAGTACTTC
CDR3aa: CASSLKQGSYEQYF

d_gene: NA
j_gene: TRBJ1-1
v_gene: TRBV11-1
abundance: NA
CDR3nt: TGTGCCAGCAGCTTGGAGGCAGGGGATACTGAAGCTTTCTTT
CDR3aa: CASSLEAGDTEAFF

d_gene: TRBD1
j_gene: TRBJ2-7
v_gene: TRBV28
abundance: NA
CDR3nt: TGTGCCAGCAGTCACCTTACAGGGGATTCCTACGAGCAGTACTTC
CDR3aa: CASSHLTGDSYEQYF

d_gene: TRBD1
j_gene: TRBJ2-7
v_gene: TRBV30
abundance: NA
CDR3nt: TGTGCCTGGAGTGTACTATTGGGACAGACCTACGAGCAGTACTTC
CDR3aa: CAWSVLLGQTYEQYF

d_gene: TRBD1
j_gene: TRBJ1-2
v_gene: TRBV6-5
abundance: NA
CDR3nt: TGTGCCAGCACAGACAGGGTAAACTATGGCTACACCTTC
CDR3aa: CASTDRVNYGYTF

d_gene: NA
j_gene: TRBJ2-1
v_gene: TRBV12-5
abundance: once
CDR3nt: TGTGCTAGTGGTCTCCCCGTCCAGGGTTCTACTCCCCATGAGCAGTTCTTC
CDR3aa: CASGLPVQGSTPHEQFF

d_gene: TRBD1
j_gene: TRBJ1-4
v_gene: TRBV12-3/TRBV12-4
abundance: NA
CDR3nt: TGTGCCAGCAGGACAGGGATTAATGAAAAACTGTTTTTT
CDR3aa: CASRTGINEKLFF

d_gene: NA
j_gene: TRBJ2-5
v_gene: TRBV4-1
abundance: NA
CDR3nt: TGCGCCAGCAGCCAAGACCGGCAGGGGTTACAAGAGACCCAGTACTTC
CDR3aa: CASSQDRQGLQETQYF